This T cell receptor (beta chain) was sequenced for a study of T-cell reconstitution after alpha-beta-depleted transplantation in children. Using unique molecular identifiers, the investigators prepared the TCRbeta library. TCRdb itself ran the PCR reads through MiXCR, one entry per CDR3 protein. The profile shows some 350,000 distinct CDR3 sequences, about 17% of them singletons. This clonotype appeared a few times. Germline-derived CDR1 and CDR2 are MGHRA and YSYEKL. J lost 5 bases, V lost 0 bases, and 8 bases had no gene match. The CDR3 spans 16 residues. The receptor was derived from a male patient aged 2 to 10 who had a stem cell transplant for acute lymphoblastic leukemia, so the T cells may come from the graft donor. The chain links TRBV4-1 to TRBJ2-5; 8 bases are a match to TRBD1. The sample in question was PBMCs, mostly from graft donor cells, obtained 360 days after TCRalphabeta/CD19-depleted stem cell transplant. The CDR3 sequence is CASSQERQGAWETQYF. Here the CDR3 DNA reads TGCGCCAGCAGCCAAGAGAGGCAGGGGGCCTGGGAGACCCAGTACTTC.